The 17 T cell receptor beta chains reported below all come from one sample, sequenced in a study of OX40 agonist ivuxolimab in advanced cancers. Repertoires were generated with immunoSEQ multiplex PCR, while TCRdb's copy carries only in-frame clones and drops some. The table has tens of thousands of clones, around nine tenths seen once; the top ten hold over 0.6%. The material was CD4+ or CD8+ T cells sorted from blood, obtained in a trial of the OX40 agonist ivuxolimab. The source is an adult with an advanced solid tumor such as melanoma, head and neck, liver or kidney cancer.

CDR3 loop: CASSPSRSSGNTIYF. The CDR3 DNA sequence: TGCGCCAGCAGCCCCTCCAGGAGCTCTGGAAACACCATATATTTT. The gene calls are TRBV5-1 and TRBJ1-3, with D unresolved. Germline CDR1 reads SGHRS; CDR2 reads YFSETQ. The CDR3 runs to 15 residues. V lost 4 bases to trimming and J lost 0 bases, with 11 bases between them.

The rearrangement links TRBV5-1 to TRBJ2-1; TRBD2 matches at 10 bases. V trimming: 4 bases; J trimming: 1 base; junction bases outside the gene matches: 14. CDR1 and CDR2 from the germline V gene are SGHRS and YFSETQ. The length of the CDR3 is 19 residues. The CDR3 nucleotides read TGCGCCAGCAGCCCCCTTGGGGCTAGCGGGAGTACTTCCTACAATGAGCAGTTCTTC. Translation: CASSPLGASGSTSYNEQFF.

This chain uses TRBV2 with TRBJ2-5, with D perhaps matching TRBD1 (5 bases). The V gene lost 7 bases and the J gene lost 5 bases, with 11 bases spanning the gap. The CDR3 is 12 residues long. Germline-derived CDR1 and CDR2 are SNHLY and FYNNEI. The CDR3 is CASKGNGETQYF. CDR3 nucleotides: TGTGCCAGCAAGGGGAACGGGGAGACCCAGTACTTC.

The chain is built from TRBV19 and TRBJ1-2, with D tentatively TRBD1 (5 bases). Per the germline V gene, CDR1 is LNHDA and CDR2 is SQIVND (reference sequence). V dropped 5 bases and J dropped 7 bases, with 20 bases sitting between them. CDR3 length: 15 amino acids. The CDR3 is CASSSGYAGTGGYTF. The CDR3 region has the DNA TGTGCCAGTAGTTCAGGGTATGCGGGGACTGGTGGCTACACCTTC. Filled out from reference TRBV19 and TRBJ1-2, the complete variable domain reads DGGITQSPKYLFRKEGQNVTLSCEQNLNHDAMYWYRQDPGQGLRLIYYSQIVNDFQKGDIAEGYSVSREKKESFPLTVTSAQKNPTAFYLCASSSGYAGTGGYTFGSGTRLTVV.

This chain connects TRBV5-4 to TRBJ2-1; D may match TRBD1 or TRBD2 (6 bases each). Trimming took 4 bases from V and 5 from J, leaving 16 bases between them. Germline V CDR1 and CDR2: SGHNT, YYREEE (reference sequence). This CDR3 comprises 15 residues. The DNA for the CDR3 is TGTGCCAGCAGCACATGGACTGGGGGGCACAATGAGCAGTTCTTC. It specifies CASSTWTGGHNEQFF.

V usage is TRBV4-1 and J usage is TRBJ2-1; D possibly matches TRBD1 or TRBD2 (5 bases each). V was trimmed by 1 base and J by 5 bases, leaving 9 bases between them. This CDR3 spans 14 amino acids. CDR1 MGHRA and CDR2 YSYEKL come from the germline V gene. CDR3 sequence: CASSQAGLHNEQFF. In nucleotides, the CDR3 is TGCGCCAGCAGCCAAGCGGGGCTACACAATGAGCAGTTCTTC.

The genes are TRBV4-2 and TRBJ2-5, with D perhaps matching TRBD1 or TRBD2 (6 bases each). Germline CDR1 and CDR2: LGHNA and YNFKEQ. V was pared by 3 bases and J by 6 bases, with 20 bases between. The length of the CDR3 is 16 residues. The chain's CDR3 is CASSQESLSGAKTQYF. The CDR3 bases are TGTGCCAGCAGCCAGGAGTCCCTTTCGGGGGCGAAGACCCAGTACTTC.

This chain connects TRBV11-1 to TRBJ2-3, with 12 bases lining up with TRBD2. The trim removed 4 bases at V and 6 bases at J, leaving 8 bases unmatched. The CDR3 has 16 amino acids. CDR1 is SGHAT, CDR2 FQDESV, per germline (reference sequence). CDR3 nucleotides: TGTGCCAGCAGCTCCGGACTAGCGGGGCCGACTGATACGCAGTATTTT. It is translated as CASSSGLAGPTDTQYF.

The gene calls are TRBV30 and TRBJ2-3, with 12 bases that match TRBD2. The CDR3 extends over 15 amino acids. Losses at the gene ends were 5 bases for V and 5 bases for J; bases not matched to a gene: 8. In germline, CDR1 is GTSNPN, CDR2 SVGIG (reference sequence). DNA for the CDR3: TGTGCCTGGGCTTCTAGCGGGAGGGCCGAAGATACGCAGTATTTT. Translating gives CAWASSGRAEDTQYF.

V usage is TRBV6-1 and J usage is TRBJ1-6; 8 positions match TRBD1. J was trimmed by 6 bases and V by 1 base; bases with no gene match: 11. Germline V lookup: CDR1 MNHNS, CDR2 SASEGT. CDR3 length: 18 residues. The CDR3 coding sequence is TGTGCCAGCAGTGAAGGCGGGGCAGGGGGCGCGGGTAATTCACCCCTCCACTTT. Protein: CASSEGGAGGAGNSPLHF.

The chain recombines TRBV5-1 with TRBJ2-5; 9 nucleotides line up with TRBD1. Per germline, CDR1 SGHRS and CDR2 YFSETQ. The CDR3 covers 14 residues. V was pared by 3 bases and J by 5 bases, with 5 bases of the junction left unmatched. CDR3 DNA: TGCGCCAGCAGCTCCACAGGGGGCAGGGAGACCCAGTACTTC. Protein sequence: CASSSTGGRETQYF.

This clone was recorded once. The rearrangement joins TRBV4-1 to TRBJ2-2; 10 bases match TRBD2. After removal of 0 bases from V and 6 bases from J, the junction contained 4 bases not matched to a gene. Germline-derived CDR1 and CDR2 are MGHRA and YSYEKL. The CDR3 length is 16 residues. This CDR3 is CASSQDQLAGAGELFF. CDR3 coding DNA: TGCGCCAGCAGCCAAGATCAGCTAGCGGGAGCCGGGGAGCTGTTTTTT.

V is TRBV19 and J is TRBJ1-3; D is possibly TRBD1 (6 bases). CDR1 is LNHDA and CDR2 is SQIVND in the germline V gene (reference sequence). This CDR3 spans 16 amino acids. V dropped 7 bases and J dropped 2 bases, with 18 bases sitting between them. Here the CDR3 DNA reads TGTGCCAGTACTCTGAACGTCGGACAGACTGGAAACACCATATATTTT. Its translation is CASTLNVGQTGNTIYF.

The sample holds a few counts of this clone. The genes are TRBV2 and TRBJ2-7, with TRBD1 identical over 7 bases. The CDR3 is made up of 12 amino acids. Trimming at V came to 7 bases and at J to 3 bases, leaving 3 bases not matched to a gene. CDR1 SNHLY and CDR2 FYNNEI come from the germline V gene. The CDR3 DNA is TGTGCCAGCACTAGGACAGGCTACGAGCAGTACTTC. Translation gives CASTRTGYEQYF. Drawing the rest from reference TRBV2 and TRBJ2-7, the complete variable domain is EPEVTQTPSHQVTQMGQEVILRCVPISNHLYFYWYRQILGQKVEFLVSFYNNEISEKSEIFDDQFSVERPDGSNFTLKIRSTKLEDSAMYFCASTRTGYEQYFGPGTRLTVT.

This chain uses TRBV5-1 with TRBJ2-7; D remains unclear. Germline V gives CDR1 SGHRS, CDR2 YFSETQ. Trimming removed 4 bases at V and 3 bases at J, with 11 bases between. The CDR3 length is 13 residues. Here the CDR3 reads CASSPQVDYEQYF. The CDR3 DNA reads as TGCGCCAGCAGCCCCCAGGTGGACTACGAGCAGTACTTC.

This sequence joins TRBV5-1 and TRBJ2-3; D is ambiguous. Trimming left V 4 bases short and J 4 bases short, with 13 bases between. CDR3 length equals 14 residues. Germline V gene lookup returns CDR1 SGHRS and CDR2 YFSETQ. The CDR3, as DNA: TGCGCCAGCAGCCAGGCCCCTCTCCCAGATACGCAGTATTTT. Translating gives CASSQAPLPDTQYF.

The chain is built from TRBV13 and TRBJ2-7, with D possibly TRBD1 on 5 matching bases. The germline V gene encodes CDR1 PRHDT and CDR2 FYEKMQ (reference sequence). V was shortened by 5 bases and J by 6 bases, with 14 bases between the two germline ends. CDR3 size: 13 residues. DNA for the CDR3: TGTGCCAGCAGCAACCCAGGGAAAGGCGAGCAGTACTTC. This encodes CASSNPGKGEQYF.